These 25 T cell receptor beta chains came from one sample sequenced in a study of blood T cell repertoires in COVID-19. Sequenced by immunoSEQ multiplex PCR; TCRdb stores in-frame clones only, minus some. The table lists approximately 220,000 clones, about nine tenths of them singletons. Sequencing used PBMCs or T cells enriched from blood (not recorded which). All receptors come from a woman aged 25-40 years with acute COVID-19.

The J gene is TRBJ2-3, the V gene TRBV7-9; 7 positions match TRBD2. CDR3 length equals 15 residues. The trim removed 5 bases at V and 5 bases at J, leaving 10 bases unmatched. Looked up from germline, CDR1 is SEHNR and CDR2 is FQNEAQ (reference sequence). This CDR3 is CASSAPGGNRDTQYF. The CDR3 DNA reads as TGTGCCAGCAGCGCACCCGGGGGGAATCGAGATACGCAGTATTTT.

CDR3: CAWAQGETEAFF. The CDR3 DNA sequence: TGTGCCTGGGCGCAGGGTGAAACTGAAGCTTTCTTT. J is TRBJ1-1 and V is TRBV30, with a tentative D call TRBD1 (5 bases). V lost 5 bases, J lost 5 bases, and 12 bases lay in between. Germline-derived CDR1 and CDR2 are GTSNPN and SVGIG (reference sequence). This CDR3 has 12 residues.

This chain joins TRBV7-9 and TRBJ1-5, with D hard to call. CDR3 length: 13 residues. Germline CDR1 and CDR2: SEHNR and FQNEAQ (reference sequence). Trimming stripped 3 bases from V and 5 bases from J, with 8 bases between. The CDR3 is CASSFTGHQPQHF. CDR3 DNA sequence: TGTGCCAGCAGCTTTACGGGTCATCAGCCCCAGCATTTT.

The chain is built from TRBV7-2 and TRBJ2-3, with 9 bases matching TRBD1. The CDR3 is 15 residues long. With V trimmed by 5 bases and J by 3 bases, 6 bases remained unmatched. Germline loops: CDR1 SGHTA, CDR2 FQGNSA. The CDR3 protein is CASSLDRGMTDTQYF. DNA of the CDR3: TGTGCCAGCAGCCTGGACAGGGGAATGACAGATACGCAGTATTTT. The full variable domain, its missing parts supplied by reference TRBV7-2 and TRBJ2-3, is GAGVSQSPSNKVTEKGKDVELRCDPISGHTALYWYRQSLGQGLEFLIYFQGNSAPDKSGLPSDRFSAERTGGSVSTLTIQRTQQEDSAVYLCASSLDRGMTDTQYFGPGTRLTVL.

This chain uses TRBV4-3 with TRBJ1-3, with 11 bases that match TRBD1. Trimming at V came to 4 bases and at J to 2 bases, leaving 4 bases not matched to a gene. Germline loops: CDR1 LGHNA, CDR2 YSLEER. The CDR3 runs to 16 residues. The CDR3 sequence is CASSLLGQGAGNTIYF. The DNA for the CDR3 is TGCGCCAGCAGCCTACTGGGACAGGGGGCTGGAAACACCATATATTTT.

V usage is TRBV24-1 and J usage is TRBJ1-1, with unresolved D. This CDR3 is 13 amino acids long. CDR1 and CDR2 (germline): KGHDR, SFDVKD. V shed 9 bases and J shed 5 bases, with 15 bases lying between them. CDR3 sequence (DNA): TGTGCCACCTCGGAGGGCGCGTTAACTGAAGCTTTCTTT. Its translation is CATSEGALTEAFF.

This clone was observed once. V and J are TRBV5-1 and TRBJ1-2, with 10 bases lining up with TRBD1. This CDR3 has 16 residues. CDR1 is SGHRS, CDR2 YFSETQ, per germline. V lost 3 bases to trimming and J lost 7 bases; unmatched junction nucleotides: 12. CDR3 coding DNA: TGCGCCAGCAGCTCGTTTGCCGGGACAGGGGTAGGTGGCTACACCTTC. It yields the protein CASSSFAGTGVGGYTF.

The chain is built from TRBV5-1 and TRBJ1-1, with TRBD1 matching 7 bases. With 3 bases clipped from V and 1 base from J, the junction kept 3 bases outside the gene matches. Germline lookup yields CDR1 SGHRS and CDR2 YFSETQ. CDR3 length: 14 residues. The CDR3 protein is CASSSGTENTEAFF. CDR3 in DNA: TGCGCCAGCAGCTCCGGGACAGAGAACACTGAAGCTTTCTTT.

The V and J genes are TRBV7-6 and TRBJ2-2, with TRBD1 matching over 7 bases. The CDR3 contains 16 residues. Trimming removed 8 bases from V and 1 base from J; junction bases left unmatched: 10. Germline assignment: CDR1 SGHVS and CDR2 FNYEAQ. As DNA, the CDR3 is TGTGCCAGCTCTACAGGGGACCTACAGAACACCGGGGAGCTGTTTTTT. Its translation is CASSTGDLQNTGELFF.

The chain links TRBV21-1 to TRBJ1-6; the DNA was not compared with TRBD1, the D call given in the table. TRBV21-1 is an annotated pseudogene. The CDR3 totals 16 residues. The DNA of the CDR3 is TGTGCCAGCATCCATGCCCTTTTGTTGGCCCATTCACCCCTCCACTTT. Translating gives CASIHALLLAHSPLHF.

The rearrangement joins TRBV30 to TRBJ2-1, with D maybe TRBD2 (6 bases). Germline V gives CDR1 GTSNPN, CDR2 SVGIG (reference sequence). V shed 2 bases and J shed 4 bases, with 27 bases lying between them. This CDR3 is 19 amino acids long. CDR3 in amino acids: CAWSRTEDTRTKTYNEQFF. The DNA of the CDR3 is TGTGCCTGGAGTCGTACAGAGGACACGAGGACTAAAACATACAATGAGCAGTTCTTC.

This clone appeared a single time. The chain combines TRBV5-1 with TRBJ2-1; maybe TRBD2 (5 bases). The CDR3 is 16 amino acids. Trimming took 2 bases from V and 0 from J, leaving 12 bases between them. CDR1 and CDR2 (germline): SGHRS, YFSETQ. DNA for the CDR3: TGCGCCAGCAGCTTAATGACGGGGAGCTCCTACAATGAGCAGTTCTTC. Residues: CASSLMTGSSYNEQFF.

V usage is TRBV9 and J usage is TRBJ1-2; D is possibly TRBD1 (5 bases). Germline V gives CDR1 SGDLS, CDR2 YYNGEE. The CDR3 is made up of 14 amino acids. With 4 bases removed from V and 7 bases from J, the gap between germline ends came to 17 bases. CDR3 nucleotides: TGTGCCAGCAGCCTGGGAGGAGGGACTCGTGGCTACACCTTC. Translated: CASSLGGGTRGYTF.

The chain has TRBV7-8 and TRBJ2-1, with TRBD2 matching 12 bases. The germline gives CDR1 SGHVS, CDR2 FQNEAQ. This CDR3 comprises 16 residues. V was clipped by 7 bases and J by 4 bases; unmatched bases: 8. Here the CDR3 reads CASTRTTSGGYNEQFF. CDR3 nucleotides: TGTGCCAGCACCCGAACGACTAGCGGGGGATACAATGAGCAGTTCTTC.

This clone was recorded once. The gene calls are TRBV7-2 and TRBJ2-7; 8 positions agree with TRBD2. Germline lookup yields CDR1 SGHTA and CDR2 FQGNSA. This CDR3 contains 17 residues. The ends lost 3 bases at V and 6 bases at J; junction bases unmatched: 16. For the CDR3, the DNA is TGTGCCAGCAGCTTTGGCCTGCGTAGCGGGAACCTCCTCGAGCAGTACTTC. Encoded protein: CASSFGLRSGNLLEQYF.

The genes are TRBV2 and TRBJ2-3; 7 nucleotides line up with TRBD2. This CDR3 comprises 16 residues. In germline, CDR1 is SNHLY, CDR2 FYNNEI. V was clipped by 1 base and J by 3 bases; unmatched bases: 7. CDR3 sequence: CASSEDSGLVTDTQYF. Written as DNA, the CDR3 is TGTGCCAGCAGTGAAGATTCAGGACTAGTGACAGATACGCAGTATTTT.

The DNA of the CDR3 is TGCGCCAGCAGCCGGGGACAGGAGTTCACTGAAGCTTTCTTT. Amino acids: CASSRGQEFTEAFF. This chain links TRBV5-1 with TRBJ1-1; 8 nucleotides match TRBD1. The CDR3 runs 14 residues. Trimming removed 4 bases from V and 4 bases from J; junction bases left unmatched: 6. Germline lookup yields CDR1 SGHRS and CDR2 YFSETQ.

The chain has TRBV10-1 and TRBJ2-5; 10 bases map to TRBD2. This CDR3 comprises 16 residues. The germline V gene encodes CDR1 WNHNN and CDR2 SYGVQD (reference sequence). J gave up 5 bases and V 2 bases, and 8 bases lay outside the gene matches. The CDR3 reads CASSEERGGRKETQYF. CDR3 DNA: TGCGCCAGCAGTGAGGAGCGGGGGGGCCGGAAGGAGACCCAGTACTTC.

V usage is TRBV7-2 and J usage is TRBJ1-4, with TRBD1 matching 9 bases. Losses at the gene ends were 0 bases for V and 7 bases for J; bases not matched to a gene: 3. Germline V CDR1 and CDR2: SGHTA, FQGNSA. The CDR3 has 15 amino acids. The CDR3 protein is CASSLAGQGGEKLFF. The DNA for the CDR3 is TGTGCCAGCAGCTTAGCGGGACAGGGCGGTGAAAAACTGTTTTTT. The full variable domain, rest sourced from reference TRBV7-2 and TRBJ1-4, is GAGVSQSPSNKVTEKGKDVELRCDPISGHTALYWYRQSLGQGLEFLIYFQGNSAPDKSGLPSDRFSAERTGGSVSTLTIQRTQQEDSAVYLCASSLAGQGGEKLFFGSGTQLSVL.

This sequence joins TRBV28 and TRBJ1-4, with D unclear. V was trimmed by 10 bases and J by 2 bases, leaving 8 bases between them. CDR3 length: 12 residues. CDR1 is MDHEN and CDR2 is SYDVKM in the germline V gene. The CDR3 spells CATERTNEKLFF. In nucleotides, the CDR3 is TGTGCCACGGAGCGGACTAATGAAAAACTGTTTTTT.

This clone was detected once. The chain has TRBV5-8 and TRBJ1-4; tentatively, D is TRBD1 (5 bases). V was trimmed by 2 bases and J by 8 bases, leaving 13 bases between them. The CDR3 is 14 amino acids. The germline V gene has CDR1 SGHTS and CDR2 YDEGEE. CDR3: CASSFIGGGEKLFF. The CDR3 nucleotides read TGTGCCAGCAGCTTCATCGGGGGTGGAGAAAAACTGTTTTTT. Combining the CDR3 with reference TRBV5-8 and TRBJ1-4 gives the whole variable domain EAGVTQSPTHLIKTRGQQATLRCSPISGHTSVYWYQQALGLGLQFLLWYDEGEERNRGNFPPRFSGRQFPNYSSELNVNALELEDSALYLCASSFIGGGEKLFFGSGTQLSVL.

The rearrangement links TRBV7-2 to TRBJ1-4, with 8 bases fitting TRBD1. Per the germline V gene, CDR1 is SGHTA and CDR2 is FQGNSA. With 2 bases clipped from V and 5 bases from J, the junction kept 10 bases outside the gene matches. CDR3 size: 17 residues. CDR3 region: CASSLRHGTGLNEKLFF. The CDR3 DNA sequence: TGTGCCAGCAGCTTACGACATGGGACAGGATTAAATGAAAAACTGTTTTTT. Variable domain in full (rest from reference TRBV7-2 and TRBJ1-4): GAGVSQSPSNKVTEKGKDVELRCDPISGHTALYWYRQSLGQGLEFLIYFQGNSAPDKSGLPSDRFSAERTGGSVSTLTIQRTQQEDSAVYLCASSLRHGTGLNEKLFFGSGTQLSVL.

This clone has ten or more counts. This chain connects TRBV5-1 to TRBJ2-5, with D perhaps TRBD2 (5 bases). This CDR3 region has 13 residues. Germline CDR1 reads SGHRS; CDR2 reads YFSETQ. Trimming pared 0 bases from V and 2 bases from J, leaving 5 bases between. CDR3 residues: CASSLGGQETQYF. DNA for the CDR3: TGCGCCAGCAGCTTGGGCGGGCAAGAGACCCAGTACTTC.

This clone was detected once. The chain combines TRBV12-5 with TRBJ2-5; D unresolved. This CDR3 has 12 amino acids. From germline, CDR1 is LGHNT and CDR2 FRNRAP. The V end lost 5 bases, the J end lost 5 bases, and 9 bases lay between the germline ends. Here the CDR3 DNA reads TGTGCTAGTGGTACCACCAGGGAGACCCAGTACTTC. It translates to CASGTTRETQYF.

The CDR3 reads CASSPRFGSGELFF. The CDR3 nucleotides read TGTGCCAGCAGTCCCAGGTTCGGGAGCGGGGAGCTGTTTTTT. The chain joins TRBV27 to TRBJ2-2, with a weak D call TRBD2 (6 bases). This CDR3 is 14 amino acids long. CDR1 MNHEY and CDR2 SMNVEV come from the germline V gene (reference sequence). V dropped 5 bases and J dropped 7 bases, with 14 bases sitting between them.